This entry lists 8 T cell receptor beta chains sequenced from one sample in a study of cytomegalovirus exposure and HLA in healthy donors. Researchers ran the PCR with 60 Vbeta and 13 Jbeta primers. The assay was immunoSEQ multiplex PCR, and TCRdb's table has in-frame clones only and misses some. Of around 130,000 clones listed, 75% to 90% were seen once; the top ten hold 6% to 8%. Sequenced material: PBMCs. The receptors originated from a woman between 25 and 40 years old in good health and CMV-seropositive.

The chain links TRBV7-3 to TRBJ2-7; D might be TRBD2 (5 bases). The CDR3 sequence is 13 residues long. Germline V gives CDR1 SGHTA, CDR2 FQGTGA. V gave up 5 bases and J gave up 0 bases, with 8 bases separating them. Written as DNA, the CDR3 is TGTGCCAGCAGCCGAGGGAGCTCCTACGAGCAGTACTTC. Protein sequence: CASSRGSSYEQYF.

The V and J genes are TRBV2 and TRBJ1-1, with 7 bases identical to TRBD1. Germline loops: CDR1 SNHLY, CDR2 FYNNEI. V trimming: 5 bases; J trimming: 0 bases; junction bases outside the gene matches: 3. The CDR3 is 14 amino acids. The CDR3 region has the DNA TGTGCCAGCAGTTCCCAGGGGGTGAACACTGAAGCTTTCTTT. Amino acids: CASSSQGVNTEAFF. Complete variable domain (other parts from reference TRBV2 and TRBJ1-1): EPEVTQTPSHQVTQMGQEVILRCVPISNHLYFYWYRQILGQKVEFLVSFYNNEISEKSEIFDDQFSVERPDGSNFTLKIRSTKLEDSAMYFCASSSQGVNTEAFFGQGTRLTVV.

This sequence joins TRBV28 and TRBJ2-1, with D unresolved. Germline CDR1 and CDR2: MDHEN and SYDVKM. V lost 3 bases and J 11 bases, leaving 8 bases between the germline ends. The CDR3 totals 11 residues. The CDR3 DNA reads TGTGCCAGCAGTTTTATAAATAAGCAGTTCTTC. The encoded protein is CASSFINKQFF.

Of note for this clone: Germline is not matched at one junction end, which may reflect a read error. This rearrangement joins TRBV7-3 to TRBJ2-5, with 8 bases that match TRBD2. The CDR3 has 18 amino acids. Germline CDR1 is SGHTA and CDR2 is FQGTGA. The CDR3 loop is CASSITGGAGRAKETQYF. The DNA of the CDR3 is TGTGCCAGCAGCATAACGGGGGGGGCAGGGCGGGCGAAAGAGACCCAGTACTTC.

V gene TRBV7-9 combines with J gene TRBJ2-6; perhaps TRBD1 as D (6 bases). The CDR3 length is 16 residues. The V and J ends lost 8 bases and 1 base respectively, with 15 bases between them. The germline V gene encodes CDR1 SEHNR and CDR2 FQNEAQ (reference sequence). CDR3 sequence: CASGPPDSSGANVLTF. The CDR3 nucleotides are TGTGCCAGCGGCCCCCCGGACAGTTCTGGGGCCAACGTCCTGACTTTC.

This clone showed up just once. The CDR3 loop is CASSLGVEETQYF. The CDR3, as DNA: TGCGCCAGCAGCTTGGGGGTGGAGGAGACCCAGTACTTC. This rearrangement joins TRBV5-1 to TRBJ2-5; D not resolved. CDR1 is SGHRS, CDR2 YFSETQ, per germline. The CDR3 consists of 13 residues. V gave up 0 bases and J gave up 5 bases, with 8 bases separating them. Complete variable domain (other parts from reference TRBV5-1 and TRBJ2-5): KAGVTQTPRYLIKTRGQQVTLSCSPISGHRSVSWYQQTPGQGLQFLFEYFSETQRNKGNFPGRFSGRQFSNSRSEMNVSTLELGDSALYLCASSLGVEETQYFGPGTRLLVL.

V gene TRBV6-1 combines with J gene TRBJ2-5; the D is unclear. The germline V and J ends were trimmed by 5 bases and 3 bases, with 10 bases remaining between them. Germline V gene lookup returns CDR1 MNHNS and CDR2 SASEGT. The CDR3 is 13 amino acids. Written as DNA, the CDR3 is TGTGCCAGCAGTCCAACCACAGAAGAGACCCAGTACTTC. Translation: CASSPTTEETQYF.

The J gene is TRBJ2-1, the V gene TRBV4-1; D is perhaps TRBD2 (5 bases). Between the trimmed V and J ends, which lost 4 bases and 9 bases, there was a span of 10 bases. Germline CDR1 MGHRA, CDR2 YSYEKL. The CDR3 contains 12 residues. The CDR3 DNA is TGCGCCAGCAGCCGCGGGCCTATTGAGCAGTTCTTC. This codes for CASSRGPIEQFF.